The clone carrying this T cell receptor (beta chain) was observed a few times. In building TCR beta libraries, iRepertoire HTBI primers were used together with Arm-PCR of CDR3 regions. TCRdb reanalysed the multiplex PCR reads using MiXCR and keeps one entry per CDR3 protein. The sample carries over 450,000 distinct CDR3 sequences, 12% recorded once. Time point in this sample: newly diagnosed GD, antithyroid drugs for less than 3 months. RNA isolated from PBMCs was used to make the TCR library. Graves' disease diagnosis was established per American Thyroid Association guidelines. The data belong to a study of regulatory T cells in long-lasting Graves disease. Per germline, CDR1 LGHNA and CDR2 YSLEER. The length of the CDR3 is 14 residues. The V gene lost 1 base and the J gene lost 8 bases, with 11 bases spanning the gap. This sample was shared with a second study, whose subject was T cells in Graves' hyperthyroidism and ophthalmopathy. Per that paper: By a 13 V-J model, ophthalmopathy was set apart from stable hyperthyroidism. Ophthalmopathy onset followed model prediction by a median approximately seven months.

J is TRBJ1-4 and V is TRBV4-3; D is unclear. This specimen consisted of peripheral blood mononuclear cells (PBMCs), obtained at new diagnosis, from a patient treated with antithyroid drugs. The TCR sequence derives from a woman in her 30s with Graves disease. The CDR3 sequence: CASSQGSQGEKLFF. The CDR3 nucleotides are TGCGCCAGCAGCCAAGGCTCCCAAGGGGAAAAACTGTTTTTT.